The clone carrying this TCR beta chain was observed once. The antigen is unknown. CDR3 length equals 14 residues. The J segment lost 3 bases and the V segment lost 4 bases, leaving 0 bases of the junction unmatched. CDR1 and CDR2 (germline): SGHAT, FQNNGV. These data originate in a study of cytomegalovirus exposure and HLA in healthy donors. The PCR made use of 60 Vbeta and 13 Jbeta primers. Some clones are missing from TCRdb's copy, which holds only in-frame ones; the method was immunoSEQ multiplex PCR. The data contain around 190,000 clones, 83% of them singletons. Findings and limits, study-wide: In a later analysis, an Asian-associated ancestry cluster reportedly showed fewer N-insertions than the approximately 700-donor mean.

The receptor was derived from a man aged 35 to 55 in good health and CMV-seropositive. This chain connects TRBV11-2 to TRBJ2-7; 13 bases are a match to TRBD2. Sequencing input: PBMCs. The CDR3 sequence: CASSWTSGSYEQYF. In DNA form, the CDR3 reads TGTGCCAGCAGCTGGACTAGCGGGAGCTACGAGCAGTACTTC.